This T cell receptor (beta chain) appears in the sequencing data of a study of blood T cell repertoires in COVID-19. About the study: Sites across the United States, Italy and Spain contributed samples from acute and convalescent COVID-19. T cells, B-cell-depleted T cells, or PBMCs provided the cDNA or gDNA that served as material.

The CDR3 covers 16 residues. Germline CDR1 reads MNHNY; CDR2 reads SVGAGI (reference sequence). V lost 0 bases to trimming and J lost 5 bases, with 13 bases between them. Study processing details: Quantification of nucleated cells was approximated via reference gene primer amplification. Here immunoSEQ multiplex PCR was the method, and the copy in TCRdb shows in-frame clones only, minus some. The V and J calls and the clone size are those of that table, but D and trimming were determined from the DNA. The table shows roughly 120,000 clones, with over 70% occurring only once. The chain employs TRBV6-6 and TRBJ1-4; D not certain. The receptor was isolated from a man aged 45-65 years with acute or convalescent COVID-19. Sequencing input: peripheral blood. The CDR3 is CASSYSVQTTNEKLFF. The CDR3 DNA reads as TGTGCCAGCAGTTACTCGGTACAGACGACCAATGAAAAACTGTTTTTT.